These T cell receptor beta chains were read from a single sample in a study of shared clonotypes between healthy human individuals. Assay: immunoSEQ multiplex PCR; the TCRdb copy retains only in-frame clones and omits some. The sample shows around 2.1 million clones, about 93% of them seen only once. Sequencing was carried out using naive CD8+ T cells from PBMCs. The receptors originated from a man between 18 and 35 years old in good health. Some clones in this sample may be carry-over from other donors' samples. The CDR3 runs from the conserved cysteine through the conserved F or W. Each record gives: V gene, D gene, J gene, clone size, CDR3 DNA, CDR3 protein. A D gene is named only where the DNA matches it firmly. Clone size appears in some rows only: once, few, many, or a class for an expanded clone.

V: TRBV28; D: NA; J: TRBJ2-5; size: once; DNA: TGTGCCAGCAGCCTTGTGAATGAAGTACAAGAGACCCAGTACTTC; CDR3: CASSLVNEVQETQYF
V: TRBV9; D: TRBD1; J: TRBJ1-1; size: NA; DNA: TGTGCCAGCAGATCCGGGACAGAAGCTACTGAAGCTTTCTTT; CDR3: CASRSGTEATEAFF
V: TRBV19; D: NA; J: TRBJ1-1; size: NA; DNA: TGTGCCAGTAGTCCTCGTTTGGGAAGAGACGGACTCCTTCCTGAAGCTTTCTTT; CDR3: CASSPRLGRDGLLPEAFF
V: TRBV27; D: NA; J: TRBJ1-1; size: NA; DNA: TGTGCCAGCAGTTTAAATCGAGACACTGAAGCTTTCTTT; CDR3: CASSLNRDTEAFF
V: TRBV29-1; D: TRBD1; J: TRBJ1-1; size: once; DNA: TGCAGCGTGACCGGGACAGGGGGCAAGGGATACACTGAAGCTTTCTTT; CDR3: CSVTGTGGKGYTEAFF
V: TRBV28; D: NA; J: TRBJ2-7; size: NA; DNA: TGTGCCAGCACCTTGTCTACAGAGGCCTACGAGCAGTACTTC; CDR3: CASTLSTEAYEQYF
V: TRBV9; D: TRBD1; J: TRBJ2-7; size: NA; DNA: TGTGCCAGCAGCGGGTGGGGCAGGGGGACCTACGAGCAGTACTTC; CDR3: CASSGWGRGTYEQYF
V: TRBV9; D: TRBD2; J: TRBJ2-1; size: NA; DNA: TGTGCCAGCAGCGTAACCCAAGCCGGACTAGCGGGAATGGACAATGAGCAGTTCTTC; CDR3: CASSVTQAGLAGMDNEQFF
V: TRBV13; D: NA; J: TRBJ1-1; size: NA; DNA: TGTGCCAGCAGCTCGGACCCTGAAGCTTTCTTT; CDR3: CASSSDPEAFF
V: TRBV6-5; D: TRBD1; J: TRBJ2-7; size: NA; DNA: TGTGCCAGCAGTCCCAGACAGGGTTCCTACGAGCAGTACTTC; CDR3: CASSPRQGSYEQYF
V: TRBV7-9; D: TRBD2; J: TRBJ2-1; size: NA; DNA: TGTGCCAGCAGCCTGACTCCCGGGGGGGAGGAGCAGTTCTTC; CDR3: CASSLTPGGEEQFF
V: TRBV27; D: NA; J: TRBJ2-7; size: NA; DNA: TGTGCCAGCAGTTCCCTTGGGTATTTCGGGGACGAGCAGTACTTC; CDR3: CASSSLGYFGDEQYF
V: TRBV6-4; D: TRBD2; J: TRBJ2-2; size: NA; DNA: TGTGCCAGCAGCGAGGGGCTAGCGGGCACCGGGGAGCTGTTTTTT; CDR3: CASSEGLAGTGELFF
V: TRBV4-1; D: NA; J: TRBJ2-1; size: NA; DNA: TGCGCCAGCAGCCAAGTTTCAGGTCCGGGGGACTACAATGAGCAGTTCTTC; CDR3: CASSQVSGPGDYNEQFF
V: TRBV11-2; D: TRBD1; J: TRBJ2-7; size: NA; DNA: TGTGCCAGCAGCTTAGTCGGGACAGTGGGCGAGCAGTACTTC; CDR3: CASSLVGTVGEQYF
V: TRBV5-4; D: TRBD1; J: TRBJ2-1; size: NA; DNA: TGTGCCAGTTGGGATAGGGGGCGCGGCTTCTTC; CDR3: CASWDRGRGFF
V: TRBV29-1; D: NA; J: TRBJ2-2; size: NA; DNA: TGCAGCGTGCTCCTGAACGGGGAGCTGTTTTTT; CDR3: CSVLLNGELFF
V: TRBV12-5; D: NA; J: TRBJ1-5; size: NA; DNA: TGTGCTAGTGGTATCCAGGATACTCAGCCCCAGCATTTT; CDR3: CASGIQDTQPQHF
V: TRBV7-9; D: NA; J: TRBJ2-3; size: NA; DNA: TGTGCCAGCAGCCCGGAGCCGGCAGATACGCAGTATTTT; CDR3: CASSPEPADTQYF
V: TRBV7-9; D: TRBD2; J: TRBJ2-7; size: NA; DNA: TGTGCCAGCAGCTCGGGACTAGCGGGGCGCTACGAGCAGTACTTC; CDR3: CASSSGLAGRYEQYF
V: TRBV27; D: TRBD1; J: TRBJ2-4; size: NA; DNA: TGTGCCAGCAGTTTAGCCAGGGGGCACATTCAGTACTTC; CDR3: CASSLARGHIQYF
V: TRBV27; D: NA; J: TRBJ2-7; size: NA; DNA: TGTGCCAGCAGTTTATGGCAGGGGGGCTACGAGCAGTACTTC; CDR3: CASSLWQGGYEQYF
V: TRBV29-1; D: TRBD1; J: TRBJ1-4; size: NA; DNA: TGCAGCGTGGAGGGACAGGGCCCCCGAGGGGAAAAACTGTTTTTT; CDR3: CSVEGQGPRGEKLFF
V: TRBV9; D: NA; J: TRBJ2-7; size: NA; DNA: TGTGCCAGCAGCGGACCCCGGGGGGCGGTATCGATGAACCCCTACGAGCAGTACTTC; CDR3: CASSGPRGAVSMNPYEQYF
V: TRBV29-1; D: NA; J: TRBJ1-2; size: NA; DNA: TGCAGCGTTCCCGGCTATGGCTACACCTTC; CDR3: CSVPGYGYTF
V: TRBV11-2; D: TRBD1; J: TRBJ1-2; size: NA; DNA: TGTGCCAGCAGCTCCGGACAGGCCTATGGCTACACCTTC; CDR3: CASSSGQAYGYTF
V: TRBV10-1; D: TRBD2; J: TRBJ2-1; size: NA; DNA: TGCGCCAGCAGTGGACGGGCGGGAGGGCCTCTAGGGGAGCAGTTCTTC; CDR3: CASSGRAGGPLGEQFF
V: TRBV19; D: NA; J: TRBJ1-5; size: NA; DNA: TGTGCCAGTAGTGAAACAGGCAATCAGCCCCAGCATTTT; CDR3: CASSETGNQPQHF
V: TRBV5-4; D: NA; J: TRBJ2-7; size: NA; DNA: TGTGCCAGCAGCTTGGATGCAGAAGGGACCTACGAGCAGTACTTC; CDR3: CASSLDAEGTYEQYF
V: TRBV5-1; D: NA; J: TRBJ2-5; size: once; DNA: TGCGCCAGCAGCTTTAACAGGGGGGCGGGAGAGCCGGACCAGTACTTC; CDR3: CASSFNRGAGEPDQYF
V: TRBV28; D: NA; J: TRBJ2-7; size: NA; DNA: TGTGCCAGCAGTTCCCCTATGAGAGACACAAGAAACTCCTACGAGCAGTACTTC; CDR3: CASSSPMRDTRNSYEQYF
V: TRBV7-9; D: NA; J: TRBJ1-4; size: NA; DNA: TGTGCCAGCAGCCCGTCCAGGGACGAGAAACTGTTTTTT; CDR3: CASSPSRDEKLFF
V: TRBV5-1; D: NA; J: TRBJ2-7; size: NA; DNA: TGCGCCAGCTCGGATCGCCCATCCTACGAGCAGTACTTC; CDR3: CASSDRPSYEQYF
V: TRBV27; D: NA; J: TRBJ1-5; size: NA; DNA: TGTGCCAGCAAGCCAGTACCCCTAAACAATCAGCCCCAGCATTTT; CDR3: CASKPVPLNNQPQHF
V: TRBV9; D: TRBD2; J: TRBJ2-3; size: NA; DNA: TGTGCCAGCAGCGTAGCCCGGACTAGCGGGAGAAATACGCAGTATTTT; CDR3: CASSVARTSGRNTQYF
V: TRBV7-2; D: TRBD2; J: TRBJ2-1; size: NA; DNA: TGTGCCAGCAGCCCCCGTCTAGCGGGAACATATGAGCAGTTCTTC; CDR3: CASSPRLAGTYEQFF
V: TRBV29-1; D: NA; J: TRBJ2-7; size: NA; DNA: TGCAGCGTTGAGGGTCTAGAGAGGTACGAGCAGTACTTC; CDR3: CSVEGLERYEQYF
V: TRBV27; D: NA; J: TRBJ2-7; size: NA; DNA: TGTGCCACCGGAGGGGGATCCGGGTACGAGCAGTACTTC; CDR3: CATGGGSGYEQYF
V: TRBV7-6; D: TRBD2; J: TRBJ2-1; size: NA; DNA: TGTGCCAGCAGCGGCCAGCGGGAAGGCGATTGGGGATGGAATGAGCAGTTCTTC; CDR3: CASSGQREGDWGWNEQFF
V: TRBV9; D: TRBD2; J: TRBJ2-1; size: NA; DNA: TGTGCCAGCAGCGAGGGACTAGCGGGGACCTTGGGGGATGAGCAGTTCTTC; CDR3: CASSEGLAGTLGDEQFF
V: TRBV15; D: NA; J: TRBJ2-1; size: NA; DNA: TGTGCCACCAGCCCGACGCGAGGCAATGAGCAGTTCTTC; CDR3: CATSPTRGNEQFF